This TCR beta chain comes out of a study of cytomegalovirus exposure and HLA in healthy donors. The study, taken as a whole, reports: Most TCR beta V segments were productive about 90% or about 30% of the time in an earlier analysis.

Points on this clone: The antigen is not known.

CDR3 length: 15 amino acids. Looked up from germline, CDR1 is SGHTA and CDR2 is FQGTGA. The V end lost 4 bases, the J end lost 2 bases, and 13 bases lay between the germline ends. Primers for the PCR totalled 60 Vbeta and 13 Jbeta. TCRdb's copy holds only in-frame clones and misses some; the assay was immunoSEQ multiplex PCR. The data contain about 97,000 clones, approximately 89% of them singletons. This receptor was identified in a man between 25 and 39 years old in good health and CMV-seronegative. The sequenced sample was PBMCs. The chain joins TRBV7-3 to TRBJ2-3, with D possibly matching TRBD1 (6 bases). The CDR3 is CASSSQGPYTDTQYF. The CDR3 DNA reads TGTGCCAGCAGCTCACAGGGACCCTACACAGATACGCAGTATTTT. The variable domain in full, completed from reference TRBV7-3 and TRBJ2-3, reads GAGVSQTPSNKVTEKGKYVELRCDPISGHTALYWYRQSLGQGPEFLIYFQGTGAADDSGLPNDRFFAVRPEGSVSTLKIQRTERGDSAVYLCASSSQGPYTDTQYFGPGTRLTVL.